This entry lists 20 T cell receptor beta chains sequenced from one sample in a study of glioma-infiltrating T cells. Using RNA template, CDR3s of TCR alpha and beta were amplified with iRepertoire arm-PCR. TCRdb processed the multiplex PCR reads anew with MiXCR; each CDR3 protein has one entry. The table includes 300,000 to 400,000 distinct CDR3 sequences, about 40% detected once. Sequenced sample: glioma tissue, nonneoplastic brain tissue, or PBMCs (not recorded which). Receptor source: a human donor with low-grade glioma or glioblastoma, undergoing nonglioma brain surgery, or in good health (not recorded which).

This chain links TRBV10-3 with TRBJ2-7; 7 positions match TRBD2. The trim removed 10 bases at V and 1 base at J, leaving 10 bases unmatched. CDR1 ENHRY and CDR2 SYGVKD come from the germline V gene. The CDR3 sequence is 14 residues long. Here the CDR3 reads CARWSREGSYEQYF. DNA of the CDR3: TGTGCCAGATGGAGCAGGGAGGGTTCCTACGAGCAGTACTTC.

With respect to this clonotype: This may stem from a read error, because a much larger clone lies one nucleotide away. In this CDR3 the conserved last residue, phenylalanine or tryptophan, is missing, so a read error is likely. This sequence joins TRBV28 and TRBJ1-5; D is uncertain. V lost 2 bases to trimming and J lost 5 bases, with 10 bases between them. Germline CDR1 is MDHEN and CDR2 is SYDVKM. The CDR3 is 14 residues long. The CDR3: CASSLTGDYQPQHL. The CDR3, as DNA: TGTGCCAGCAGTTTAACCGGGGATTATCAGCCCCAGCATCTT.

This CDR3 reads CASSLPEGQYGYTF. The CDR3 DNA is TGTGCCAGCAGCCTACCAGAGGGACAGTATGGCTACACCTTC. The gene calls are TRBV9 and TRBJ1-2, with 7 positions matching TRBD1. This CDR3 is built from 14 residues. Germline loops: CDR1 SGDLS, CDR2 YYNGEE. The V and J ends lost 4 bases and 5 bases, in that order; junction bases with no gene match: 8.

To note about this clonotype: A much larger clonotype is one base distant, so this may be a read error. The chain carries TRBV20-1 and TRBJ2-1; D is possibly TRBD2 (6 bases). V was pared by 8 bases and J by 2 bases, with 16 bases between. This CDR3 is built from 14 residues. Per the germline V gene, CDR1 is DFQATT and CDR2 is SNEGSKA (reference sequence). In nucleotides, the CDR3 is TGCAGTTCTTACCCGGGACTGCCCTACAATGAGCAGTTCTTC. Residues: CSSYPGLPYNEQFF.

For this clonotype: The conserved final phenylalanine or tryptophan is absent from the CDR3, which likely points to a read error. J is TRBJ2-7 and V is TRBV6-5, with TRBD1 identical over 11 bases. CDR1 MNHEY and CDR2 SVGAGI come from the germline V gene. The CDR3 length is 14 residues. J was trimmed by 3 bases and V by 4 bases; bases with no gene match: 2. DNA for the CDR3: TGTGCCAGCAGTTCGGGACAGGGGGTCTACGAGCAGTACCTC. Its protein is CASSSGQGVYEQYL.

The V gene is TRBV28, the J gene TRBJ1-3; tentative D call: TRBD1 (6 bases). The CDR3 spans 14 residues. V was clipped by 6 bases and J by 2 bases, with 11 bases between them. Germline values: CDR1 MDHEN, CDR2 SYDVKM. This CDR3 reads CASRGGGAGNTIYF. In nucleotides, the CDR3 is TGTGCCAGCAGGGGGGGGGGCGCTGGAAACACCATATATTTT.

This clonotype was detected a few times. The chain links TRBV12-3 or TRBV12-4 to TRBJ2-5, with 9 bases fitting TRBD1. This CDR3 is built from 13 residues. Trimming took 6 bases from V and 3 from J; bases not matched to a gene: 2. The CDR3 DNA reads TGTGCCAGCAGACGGGACAGGGAAGAGACCCAGTACTTC. This codes for CASRRDREETQYF.

Many counts were recorded for this clonotype. The J gene is TRBJ2-7, the V gene TRBV7-3; 8 nucleotides match TRBD2. Per germline, CDR1 SGHTA and CDR2 FQGTGA. The CDR3 runs to 15 residues. The trim removed 2 bases at V and 1 base at J, leaving 4 bases unmatched. The CDR3 DNA reads as TGTGCCAGCAGCTTATCCGGGGGGGAATCCTACGAGCAGTACTTC. Translation gives CASSLSGGESYEQYF.

Remarks on this clonotype: One end of the junction does not line up with germline, which may come from a read error. The rearrangement joins TRBV6-1 to TRBJ1-5; the match to TRBD1 covers 8 bases. Germline values: CDR1 MNHNS, CDR2 SASEGT. This CDR3 is built from 16 residues. DNA for the CDR3: TGTGCCGGCAGTAAGTTCGCCAGGGGGCGAGTAGTGACCCAGCATTTT. It yields the protein CAGSKFARGRVVTQHF.

The rearrangement links TRBV7-8 to TRBJ1-3, with D tentatively TRBD1 (5 bases). The germline gives CDR1 SGHVS, CDR2 FQNEAQ. Trimming removed 5 bases from V and 4 bases from J, with 15 bases in between. The CDR3 has 15 amino acids. The chain's CDR3 is CASSLQVLGGNTIYF. CDR3 nucleotides: TGTGCCAGCAGCCTACAGGTGTTGGGGGGAAACACCATATATTTT.

In this sample, this clonotype turned up once. This may be a read error: a much more frequent sequence differs by one nucleotide. This sequence joins TRBV7-2 and TRBJ1-6; no firm D call. The CDR3 has 14 residues. From germline, CDR1 is SGHTA and CDR2 FQGNSA. CDR3 protein: CASRLALVDSPLHF. Written as DNA, the CDR3 is TGTGCCAGCAGATTAGCGTTGGTAGACTCACCCCTCCACTTT.

The chain joins TRBV7-8 to TRBJ1-5, with D possibly TRBD1 on 6 matching bases. This CDR3 region has 17 residues. The V gene lost 4 bases and the J gene lost 0 bases, with 16 bases spanning the gap. Germline V gene lookup returns CDR1 SGHVS and CDR2 FQNEAQ. CDR3 in DNA: TGTGCCAGCAGCTCCTTCCGGGACAACCATAGCAATCAGCCCCAGCATTTT. The encoded protein is CASSSFRDNHSNQPQHF.

This clonotype occurred a few times. The V gene is TRBV6-2 or TRBV6-3, the J gene TRBJ2-7; D uncertain. In germline, CDR1 is MNHEY, CDR2 SVGEGT. This CDR3 contains 18 residues. The ends were cut back, 0 bases at V and 7 bases at J, with 25 bases in the middle. CDR3 nucleotides: TGTGCCAGCAGTTACTCCATACGTTCGATTTCAGCTGACAATGAGCAGTACTTC. This encodes CASSYSIRSISADNEQYF.

The V call is TRBV20-1, the J call TRBJ2-1; TRBD2 is a possible D gene (5 bases). In germline, CDR1 is DFQATT, CDR2 SNEGSKA (reference sequence). V lost 5 bases and J lost 4, with 12 bases in between. This CDR3 region has 13 residues. CDR3 sequence (DNA): TGCAGTGCTTTAGAGGGATCGTACAATGAGCAGTTCTTC. Amino acids: CSALEGSYNEQFF.

Only a few counts were recorded for this clonotype. The rearrangement links TRBV27 to TRBJ2-7; D not resolved. CDR1 is MNHEY and CDR2 is SMNVEV in the germline V gene (reference sequence). This CDR3 is built from 13 residues. V gave up 2 bases and J gave up 3 bases, with 8 bases separating them. The CDR3 reads CASSLKGNYEQYF. The CDR3 DNA follows: TGTGCCAGCAGTTTAAAAGGGAACTACGAGCAGTACTTC.

Regarding this clonotype: It may be a read error: a sequence one base away is much more abundant. The chain joins TRBV28 to TRBJ1-2; maybe TRBD1 (5 bases). The ends were cut back, 8 bases at V and 0 bases at J, with 16 bases in the middle. The germline V gene encodes CDR1 MDHEN and CDR2 SYDVKM. The length of the CDR3 is 15 residues. CDR3 nucleotides: TGTGCCAGCCTCTTACAACAGGAGTCTAACTATGGCTACACCTTC. Its translation is CASLLQQESNYGYTF.

This clonotype appeared many times. The chain couples TRBV27 to TRBJ1-6, with D uncertain. Trimming cost V 3 bases and J 8 bases, with 14 bases left between them. The CDR3 has 15 residues. Germline-derived CDR1 and CDR2 are MNHEY and SMNVEV (reference sequence). The CDR3 DNA reads as TGTGCCAGCAGTTTTTCCTGGGTTGGTGATTCACCCCTCCACTTT. Translating it yields CASSFSWVGDSPLHF.

This clonotype appeared a few times. The chain couples TRBV4-1 to TRBJ1-5; the match to TRBD1 covers 7 bases. V lost 1 base to trimming and J lost 2 bases; unmatched junction nucleotides: 5. The CDR3 is made up of 16 amino acids. In germline, CDR1 is MGHRA, CDR2 YSYEKL. CDR3 sequence (DNA): TGCGCCAGCAGCCAAGGTAGCACAGGGGGCAATCAGCCCCAGCATTTT. This encodes CASSQGSTGGNQPQHF.

In its sample, this clonotype was seen a few times. This chain uses TRBV7-2 with TRBJ1-1; possible D gene TRBD1, 6 bases. The V gene's germline CDR1 is SGHTA and CDR2 FQGNSA. Trimming took 3 bases from V and 4 from J, leaving 18 bases between them. This CDR3 has 16 residues. The chain's CDR3 is CASSFGLGQGSTEAFF. The CDR3 DNA is TGTGCCAGCAGCTTCGGACTGGGGCAGGGGAGCACTGAAGCTTTCTTT.

The chain links TRBV7-2 to TRBJ2-7; TRBD2 matches 11 bases. Germline lookup yields CDR1 SGHTA and CDR2 FQGNSA. The V segment lost 5 bases and the J segment 0 bases; nucleotides outside the gene matches: 6. There are 16 residues in the CDR3. The CDR3 here is CASSLGTSGHSYEQYF. CDR3 DNA sequence: TGTGCCAGCAGCCTCGGGACTAGCGGCCACTCCTACGAGCAGTACTTC.